This T cell receptor (beta chain) was recovered during a study of T cell changes during pregnancy in multiple sclerosis. Generated by immunoSEQ multiplex PCR, the TCRdb table keeps only in-frame clones and is missing some. The sample includes approximately 70,000 clones, 75% to 95% of them seen just once. The CDR3 has 12 residues. Germline assignment: CDR1 SGHNT and CDR2 YYREEE (reference sequence). Trimming stripped 2 bases from V and 5 bases from J, with 4 bases between. The chain is built from TRBV5-4 and TRBJ2-2, with unresolved D. This specimen consisted of CD4+ T cells from peripheral blood mononuclear cells, obtained before pregnancy. The receptor was isolated from a female donor with multiple sclerosis, enrolled in a pregnancy study. CDR3 region: CASSFSTGELFF. CDR3 nucleotide sequence: TGTGCCAGCAGCTTTTCGACCGGGGAGCTGTTTTTT. The whole variable domain, remainder taken from reference TRBV5-4 and TRBJ2-2, is ETGVTQSPTHLIKTRGQQVTLRCSSQSGHNTVSWYQQALGQGPQFIFQYYREEENGRGNFPPRFSGLQFPNYSSELNVNALELDDSALYLCASSFSTGELFFGEGSRLTVL.